Listed below are T cell receptor beta chains from one sample, sequenced in a study of T cell responses to AZD1222 COVID-19 vaccine. Using immunoSEQ multiplex PCR, the repertoire was profiled, and TCRdb retains in-frame clones only, with some absent. This sample has 150,000 or so clones, with roughly nine tenths found just once. Sample: peripheral blood, taken on day 0 of AZD1222 vaccination. The receptors were sampled from an adult in good health. The CDR3 runs from the conserved cysteine through the conserved F or W. D genes are given only for firm matches. The size entry is marked missing in some rows and otherwise reads once, few, many or a size class.

>TRBD1|NA|TRBV25-1|TRBJ1-4
TGTGCCAGCAGTGAAAGAAAGACAGGGACTAATGAAAAACTGTTTTTT
CASSERKTGTNEKLFF
>TRBD1|NA|TRBV6-6|TRBJ1-2
TGTGCCAGCAGTTCGACAGGGGTCGGCTACACCTTC
CASSSTGVGYTF
>NA|NA|TRBV10-3|TRBJ2-7
TGTGCCATCAGTTCGACAGACCGGACCTACGAGCAGTACTTC
CAISSTDRTYEQYF
>NA|NA|TRBV12-3/TRBV12-4|TRBJ1-2
TGTGCCAGCAGTTACAGGGAGGGCTACACCTTC
CASSYREGYTF
>NA|NA|TRBV19|TRBJ2-2
TGTGCCAGTAACCAGGGGCGGAGGTACCCCGGGGAGCTGTTTTTT
CASNQGRRYPGELFF
>NA|NA|TRBV29-1|TRBJ1-2
TGCAGCGTTGAACTTGGGTTGGAGCGGGTTCAGGGCTACACCTTC
CSVELGLERVQGYTF
>TRBD2|NA|TRBV5-5|TRBJ2-3
TGTGCCAGCAGCTCTAGCGGGAGAAGCACAGATACGCAGTATTTT
CASSSSGRSTDTQYF
>TRBD1|NA|TRBV27|TRBJ1-5
TGTGCCAGCAGTTCGTACAGGGGTAGCAATCAGCCCCAGCATTTT
CASSSYRGSNQPQHF
>NA|NA|TRBV7-9|TRBJ1-4
TGTGCCAGCAGCTCGACCGGGCCAGACTTTGAAAAACTGTTTTTT
CASSSTGPDFEKLFF
>NA|NA|TRBV19|TRBJ1-5
TGTGCCAGTATCCTCCGGTGGGCTAGCAATCAGCCCCAGCATTTT
CASILRWASNQPQHF
>NA|once|TRBV7-9|TRBJ1-5
TGTGCCAGCAGCTTAGAACCGAATCAGCCCCAGCATTTT
CASSLEPNQPQHF
>NA|NA|TRBV5-3|TRBJ1-6
TGTGCCAGAAGCCTTCCGACCGCCGGCCCTACGGATAATTCACCCCTCCACTTT
CARSLPTAGPTDNSPLHF
>TRBD1|NA|TRBV3-1/TRBV3-2|TRBJ1-1
TGTGCCAGCAGCCGTCTGACAGGGGGTAATGAAGCTTTCTTT
CASSRLTGGNEAFF
>TRBD2|NA|TRBV18|TRBJ2-5
TGTGCCAGCTCTCGTAGCGGGTCGCAAGAGACCCAGTACTTC
CASSRSGSQETQYF
>NA|few|TRBV18|TRBJ1-4
TGTGCCAGCTCACCACAGGGGTTTACCTCAACTAATGAAAAACTGTTTTTT
CASSPQGFTSTNEKLFF
>NA|NA|TRBV7-9|TRBJ2-7
TGTGCCAGCAGCCCCCACTACGAGCAGTACTTC
CASSPHYEQYF
>TRBD1|NA|TRBV7-3|TRBJ2-1
TGTGCCAGCAGCCCCCAGGACAGGGGGCCCAATGAGCAGTTCTTC
CASSPQDRGPNEQFF
>NA|once|TRBV18|TRBJ1-6
TGTGCCAGCTCACCCCACCCTTTCAATAATTCACCCCTCCACTTT
CASSPHPFNNSPLHF
>TRBD2|NA|TRBV27|TRBJ2-7
TGTGCCAGCAGTTTGGGAAGCGGGGGGGCCAGCGAGCAGTACTTC
CASSLGSGGASEQYF
>NA|NA|TRBV6-5|TRBJ1-1
TGTGCCAGCAGTTACTCGGGGAAAATTAACACTGAAGCTTTCTTT
CASSYSGKINTEAFF
>NA|NA|TRBV19|TRBJ2-3
TGTGCCAGTAGTATGGTCCGCAGGGACACAGATACGCAGTATTTT
CASSMVRRDTDTQYF
>NA|NA|TRBV7-9|TRBJ2-3
TGTGCCAGCAGCTTGGGACTGGGGGCAGATACGCAGTATTTT
CASSLGLGADTQYF
>NA|once|TRBV12-3/TRBV12-4|TRBJ1-2
TGTGCCAGCAGTTTGGGAGGATCCTATGGCTACACCTTC
CASSLGGSYGYTF
>NA|few|TRBV5-6|TRBJ1-5
TGTGCCAGCAGCTTGCGGAGCGGGGCCGGTCAGCCCCAGCATTTT
CASSLRSGAGQPQHF
>NA|NA|TRBV25-1|TRBJ2-1
TGTGCCAGCAGTCCCAGTAATACGCAGTTCTTC
CASSPSNTQFF
>TRBD1|NA|TRBV5-1|TRBJ1-2
TGCGCCAGCTGGGAGGGACAGCAAATTTTTAATGGCTACACCTTC
CASWEGQQIFNGYTF
>TRBD2|once|TRBV19|TRBJ2-3
TGTGCCAGTAGTCAGTTGGGGGGACTAAGCACAGATACGCAGTATTTT
CASSQLGGLSTDTQYF
>NA|NA|TRBV30|TRBJ1-1
TGTGCCTGGAGCCGCCAGGTGAACACTGAAGCTTTCTTT
CAWSRQVNTEAFF
>NA|NA|TRBV28|TRBJ1-1
TGTGCCAGCCAGGCGGGGGGAGGGGACACTGAAGCTTTCTTT
CASQAGGGDTEAFF
>NA|NA|TRBV27|TRBJ1-5
TGTGCCGGACGGTCCGTACAGGGCAATCAGCCCCAGCATTTT
CAGRSVQGNQPQHF
>NA|once|TRBV27|TRBJ2-2
TGTGCCAGCAGTTATACAGTGAACACCGGGGAGCTGTTTTTT
CASSYTVNTGELFF
>TRBD2|NA|TRBV27|TRBJ2-1
TGTGCCAGCAGTTTGTACCGGGGGGAATCTCCGAGCTCCTACAATGAGCAGTTCTTC
CASSLYRGESPSSYNEQFF
>NA|NA|TRBV5-1|TRBJ1-2
TGCGCCAGCAGCTGGGAAGTTCAAAGCTATGGCTACACCTTC
CASSWEVQSYGYTF
>NA|NA|TRBV4-3|TRBJ1-2
TGCGCCAGCAGCCAAGATCCGCGGGGAGGCTATGGCTACACCTTC
CASSQDPRGGYGYTF
>TRBD1|NA|TRBV7-2|TRBJ1-3
TGTGCCAGCAGCAAATGGGACAGGCTAGGAAACACCATATATTTT
CASSKWDRLGNTIYF
>NA|NA|TRBV9|TRBJ2-2
TGTGCCAGCAGACCAACGAACACCGGGGAGCTGTTTTTT
CASRPTNTGELFF
>NA|NA|TRBV28|TRBJ2-4
TGTGCCAGCAGTTTGGGGGACGTCCGAAACATTCAGTACTTC
CASSLGDVRNIQYF
>NA|NA|TRBV3-1/TRBV3-2|TRBJ2-1
TGTGCCAGCAGCCAAGAACCAGCGGATAGCTCCTACAATGAGCAGTTCTTC
CASSQEPADSSYNEQFF
>TRBD2|NA|TRBV19|TRBJ2-1
TGTGCCAGTAGTCCCCTCCTGACTAGCGGGAGGGATAATGAGCAGTTCTTC
CASSPLLTSGRDNEQFF
>NA|NA|TRBV2|TRBJ1-1
TGTGCCAGCTTCGACTCGACCAACACTGAAGCTTTCTTT
CASFDSTNTEAFF
>NA|NA|TRBV4-3|TRBJ2-3
TGCGCCAGCAGCCAAGATTTTAAAACAGATACGCAGTATTTT
CASSQDFKTDTQYF
>TRBD1|NA|TRBV5-1|TRBJ2-2
TGCGCCAGCAGCTTCGGACAGGTGCCGAACACCGGGGAGCTGTTTTTT
CASSFGQVPNTGELFF
>NA|NA|TRBV30|TRBJ1-2
TGTGCCTCAACAGGGAGTAGGGACTATGGCTACACCTTC
CASTGSRDYGYTF
>NA|NA|TRBV11-2|TRBJ2-1
TGTGCCAGCGTCTTGAGTTGGAGGGTTGGCTCCTACAATGAGCAGTTCTTC
CASVLSWRVGSYNEQFF
>NA|NA|TRBV11-2|TRBJ1-1
TGTGCCAGCAGCTTAGCTTCAACGGGGGCCACTGAAGCTTTCTTT
CASSLASTGATEAFF
>NA|NA|TRBV19|TRBJ1-1
TGTGCCAGTAGTCCCCTCGGGGGGGGGAACACTGAAGCTTTCTTT
CASSPLGGGNTEAFF
>NA|NA|TRBV19|TRBJ1-2
TGTGCCAGTACCTCTTCTTTTGGCTACACCTTC
CASTSSFGYTF
>NA|few|TRBV9|TRBJ2-1
TGTGCCAGCAGCGTAGGGGGCTCCTACAATGAGCAGTTCTTC
CASSVGGSYNEQFF
>NA|NA|TRBV7-3|TRBJ1-1
TGTGCCAGCAGCCTATACAGGGTCCCGAACACTGAAGCTTTCTTT
CASSLYRVPNTEAFF
>NA|once|TRBV5-1|TRBJ2-7
TGCGCCAGCAGCCTGGGTTGGGACCTGGACGAGCAGTACTTC
CASSLGWDLDEQYF
>NA|NA|TRBV7-2|TRBJ1-1
TGTGCCAGCAGCTTGAGGGGGAGGGACACTGAAGCTTTCTTT
CASSLRGRDTEAFF
>NA|NA|TRBV7-8|TRBJ1-2
TGTGCCAGCAGCGCAACTACGACTGATTATGGCTACACCTTC
CASSATTTDYGYTF
>TRBD1|NA|TRBV2|TRBJ2-7
TGTGCCAGCAGTGAGCGGACAGGGGACCCCTACGAGCAGTACTTC
CASSERTGDPYEQYF
>NA|once|TRBV27|TRBJ2-2
TGTGCCAGCAGCCCTGGCCAGAACACCGGGGAGCTGTTTTTT
CASSPGQNTGELFF
>TRBD1|NA|TRBV2|TRBJ1-5
TGTGCCGGAAGAGACAGGGGTGGATCTAATCAGCCCCAGCATTTT
CAGRDRGGSNQPQHF
>TRBD2|NA|TRBV4-3|TRBJ2-1
TGCGCCAGCAGCCAAGCCGGGACTAGCGGTTACAATGAGCAGTTCTTC
CASSQAGTSGYNEQFF
>NA|NA|TRBV7-3|TRBJ2-3
TGTGCCAGCAGCGAATTTGGAGGTGCTAGCACAGATACGCAGTATTTT
CASSEFGGASTDTQYF